Shown below are 8 T cell receptor beta chains from a single sample sequenced in a study of blood T cell repertoires in COVID-19 (dated by TCRdb to 2020 to 2022). The library was generated by the immunoSEQ multiplex PCR assay. What TCRdb holds here is the immuneACCESS table cut down to in-frame rearrangements. Part of the clones is not present; checked against another copy, under half of the missing clones reflect an unresolved V gene, and the others are unexplained. The sample includes 65,000 to 85,000 clones, with approximately 90% observed a single time. The top ten hold approximately 5% of the sample. The material sequenced was peripheral blood. The receptor source for this set is a human donor in a cohort sampled during active COVID-19.

The chain uses TRBV27 and TRBJ1-5; tentatively, D is TRBD1 (5 bases). The CDR3 is 16 amino acids. Per germline, CDR1 MNHEY and CDR2 SMNVEV (reference sequence). Trimming stripped 5 bases from V and 6 bases from J, with 20 bases between. The CDR3 DNA reads as TGTGCCAGCAGTCCCCGTATGGGGGGAGGTATTCAGCCCCAGCATTTT. Translating gives CASSPRMGGGIQPQHF.

The J gene is TRBJ2-7, the V gene TRBV23-1; perhaps TRBD1 as D (5 bases). TRBV23-1 is an open reading frame whose function is uncertain. Trimming shortened V by 4 bases and J by 6 bases, and 13 bases separated the two germline ends. The CDR3 totals 13 residues. The CDR3 reads CASSRTPGAEQYF. The CDR3, as DNA: TGCGCCAGCAGTCGGACCCCTGGGGCCGAGCAGTACTTC.

This chain connects TRBV19 to TRBJ2-5, with D possibly TRBD1 on 5 matching bases. Deletions cut 6 bases from V and 5 bases from J, with 22 bases between. The CDR3 has 16 amino acids. Germline V CDR1 and CDR2: LNHDA, SQIVND (reference sequence). The CDR3, as DNA: TGTGCCAGTAGCTCCTTGTCCAGGGCGAGCGTGGAGACCCAGTACTTC. This translates into CASSSLSRASVETQYF.

The rearrangement joins TRBV3-1 (or the pseudogene TRBV3-2) to TRBJ1-3; D is undetermined. Germline-derived CDR1 and CDR2 are LGHDT and YNNKEL (reference sequence). V was cut by 1 base and J by 2 bases, with 12 bases left in between. This CDR3 has 16 residues. The CDR3 here is CASSQGAVTTGNTIYF. The CDR3 nucleotides are TGTGCCAGCAGCCAAGGCGCAGTTACTACTGGAAACACCATATATTTT.

The J gene is TRBJ2-2, the V gene TRBV2; D call uncertain. The CDR3 contains 13 residues. CDR1 is SNHLY and CDR2 is FYNNEI in the germline V gene. Between the trimmed V and J ends, which lost 6 bases and 0 bases, there was a span of 5 bases. The CDR3 sequence is CASSPANTGELFF. CDR3 coding DNA: TGTGCCAGCAGCCCCGCGAACACCGGGGAGCTGTTTTTT.

This clone has a single count. This sequence joins TRBV9 and TRBJ1-2, with a weak D call TRBD1 (6 bases). Looked up from germline, CDR1 is SGDLS and CDR2 is YYNGEE. The ends were cut back, 1 base at V and 4 bases at J, with 14 bases in the middle. The CDR3 contains 15 residues. In nucleotides, the CDR3 is TGTGCCAGCAGCGTACGGGGGGCTGAGGGCTATGGCTACACCTTC. This sequence encodes CASSVRGAEGYGYTF.

The chain uses TRBV12-3 or TRBV12-4 and TRBJ1-2; D gene ambiguous. This CDR3 comprises 12 residues. V was shortened by 5 bases and J by 0 bases, with 4 bases between the two germline ends. CDR3 amino acids: CASSPTNYGYTF. CDR3 coding DNA: TGTGCCAGCAGTCCTACTAACTATGGCTACACCTTC.

V gene TRBV2 combines with J gene TRBJ1-1, with TRBD1 identical over 9 bases. V lost 8 bases to trimming and J lost 1 base; unmatched junction nucleotides: 2. The CDR3 sequence is 13 residues long. The germline CDR1 and CDR2 sequences are SNHLY and FYNNEI. CDR3 sequence (DNA): TGTGCCAGCGGACAGGGGACGAACACTGAAGCTTTCTTT. It encodes CASGQGTNTEAFF.